Shown below are 15 T cell receptor beta chains from a single sample sequenced in a study of human T cells and chemical hapten exposure. TCRdb ran MiXCR on the 5' RACE reads and lists one entry per CDR3 protein. This repertoire shows about 140,000 distinct CDR3 sequences, 3.5% to 5% found once; its top ten account for approximately 1.3%. Unfractionated whole blood was the source from which total RNA was extracted. These TCRs come from a female donor in good health.

The chain carries TRBV29-1 and TRBJ1-4; D is ambiguous. The length of the CDR3 is 13 residues. CDR1 and CDR2 (germline): SQVTM, ANQGSEA. Deletions cut 4 bases from V and 4 bases from J, with 10 bases between. The CDR3 protein is CSVGSPFNEKLFF. In DNA form, the CDR3 reads TGCAGCGTTGGTTCCCCCTTTAATGAAAAACTGTTTTTT.

The table lists this clonotype with a few counts. The CDR3 coding sequence is TGTGCCAGCTCACCACGCCTTGGCGGGGGGACCTACGAGCAGTACTTC. Amino acid sequence: CASSPRLGGGTYEQYF. This sequence joins TRBV18 and TRBJ2-7; 8 nucleotides align to TRBD2. Germline V gene data show CDR1 as KGHSH and CDR2 as LQKENI. The CDR3 has 16 residues. Trimming took 1 base from V and 2 from J; bases not matched to a gene: 7.

This clonotype was found many times. This sequence joins TRBV6-2 or TRBV6-3 and TRBJ1-6; D is ambiguous. V was trimmed by 0 bases and J by 9 bases, leaving 3 bases between them. Germline assignment: CDR1 MNHEY and CDR2 SVGEGT. This CDR3 has 12 residues. CDR3 in amino acids: CASSYSGSPLHF. CDR3 in DNA: TGTGCCAGCAGTTACTCAGGTTCACCCCTCCACTTT.

In this sample, this clonotype turned up a few times. The gene calls are TRBV5-1 and TRBJ2-2; 9 bases are shared with TRBD1. Germline values: CDR1 SGHRS, CDR2 YFSETQ. The CDR3 sequence is 14 residues long. V shed 7 bases, J shed 6 bases, and the junction held 7 bases outside the gene matches. CDR3 coding DNA: TGCGCCAGCTACGGGACAGGGTGTGCCGGGGAGCTGTTTTTT. Protein sequence: CASYGTGCAGELFF.

The chain has TRBV18 and TRBJ1-1; 8 positions agree with TRBD1. The ends lost 2 bases at V and 4 bases at J; junction bases unmatched: 21. This CDR3 comprises 20 residues. CDR1 is KGHSH, CDR2 LQKENI, per germline. The CDR3 loop reads CASSPGVTFGQGRSSTEAFF. The DNA for the CDR3 is TGTGCCAGCTCACCAGGCGTTACGTTTGGACAGGGCCGTTCGAGCACTGAAGCTTTCTTT.

The rearrangement joins TRBV2 to TRBJ1-5; D is possibly TRBD1 (5 bases). This CDR3 has 15 residues. In germline, CDR1 is SNHLY, CDR2 FYNNEI. Trimming removed 3 bases at V and 6 bases at J, with 15 bases between. CDR3 nucleotides: TGTGCCAGCAGTGAGGGGGGTCTGGGAGGTCAGCCCCAGCATTTT. Protein sequence: CASSEGGLGGQPQHF.

Turning to this clonotype: A much larger clone sits a single nucleotide away, making a read error possible. The chain combines TRBV28 with TRBJ2-3, with D uncertain. The CDR3 loop spans 15 amino acids. Per germline, CDR1 MDHEN and CDR2 SYDVKM. This CDR3 is CASYSADPNTETQYF. For the CDR3, the DNA is TGTGCCAGCTACTCAGCAGACCCGAACACAGAGACGCAGTATTTT.

In this sample, this clonotype turned up many times. The rearrangement joins TRBV7-3 to TRBJ2-3; D is possibly TRBD2 (7 bases). V was cut by 2 bases and J by 2 bases, with 14 bases left in between. CDR3 length: 16 residues. Germline lookup yields CDR1 SGHTA and CDR2 FQGTGA. CDR3 in amino acids: CASSLLGGANTDTQYF. The DNA for the CDR3 is TGTGCCAGCAGCTTATTGGGGGGGGCCAACACAGATACGCAGTATTTT.

This clonotype showed up many times. The chain combines TRBV6-6 with TRBJ1-5, with unresolved D. The V gene's germline CDR1 is MNHNY and CDR2 SVGAGI (reference sequence). The CDR3 contains 13 residues. Trimming shortened V by 8 bases and J by 3 bases, and 11 bases separated the two germline ends. The CDR3 DNA reads as TGTGCCAGCGGACCGACGGACAATCAGCCCCAGCATTTT. Its translation is CASGPTDNQPQHF.

In the case of this clonotype: A read error may explain this, as a much larger clone is one base away. This rearrangement joins TRBV5-1 to TRBJ2-3; 12 bases are shared with TRBD2. There are 22 residues in the CDR3. The germline V gene has CDR1 SGHRS and CDR2 YFSETQ. V gave up 4 bases and J gave up 1 base; unmatched junction bases: 22. The CDR3 DNA sequence: TGCGCCAGCAGCACGAGGAAAGAACCTACTAGCGGGGGGCCCTTTGGCACAGATACGCAGTATTTT. It codes for CASSTRKEPTSGGPFGTDTQYF. The full variable domain, rest sourced from reference TRBV5-1 and TRBJ2-3, is KAGVTQTPRYLIKTRGQQVTLSCSPISGHRSVSWYQQTPGQGLQFLFEYFSETQRNKGNFPGRFSGRQFSNSRSEMNVSTLELGDSALYLCASSTRKEPTSGGPFGTDTQYFGPGTRLTVL.

This clonotype was counted at least ten times. The genes are TRBV12-3 or TRBV12-4 and TRBJ2-7, with 10 bases identical to TRBD2. The CDR3 is 13 residues long. With 6 bases clipped from V and 2 bases from J, the junction kept 1 base outside the gene matches. The CDR3 protein is CASSLAGAYEQYF. In DNA, the CDR3 is TGTGCCAGCAGCCTAGCGGGGGCCTACGAGCAGTACTTC.

Only a few counts were recorded for this clonotype. The chain couples TRBV7-2 to TRBJ1-1; D not resolved. Trimming took off 5 bases at V and 4 bases at J, with 23 bases between the two ends. The length of the CDR3 is 17 residues. Germline lookup yields CDR1 SGHTA and CDR2 FQGNSA. The DNA of the CDR3 is TGTGCCAGCAGCCGAGGCGTTATGGCGGGTGGGGTCACTGAAGCTTTCTTT. This encodes CASSRGVMAGGVTEAFF.

This clonotype was observed many times. V gene TRBV2 combines with J gene TRBJ2-7; D is perhaps TRBD2 (5 bases). The CDR3 totals 16 residues. Trimming removed 1 base from V and 0 bases from J, with 13 bases in between. CDR1 is SNHLY and CDR2 is FYNNEI in the germline V gene. The CDR3: CASSEGWTGSSYEQYF. The CDR3 region has the DNA TGTGCCAGCAGTGAAGGTTGGACGGGGAGCTCCTACGAGCAGTACTTC.

This clonotype was seen at least ten times. This sequence joins TRBV18 and TRBJ2-5, with a possible D match to TRBD1 (6 bases). Germline V gene lookup returns CDR1 KGHSH and CDR2 LQKENI. The CDR3 runs to 14 residues. The V end was cut by 3 bases, the J end by 3 bases, with 11 bases between. The CDR3 reads CASSPPGQKETQYF. The DNA of the CDR3 is TGTGCCAGCTCACCGCCCGGACAGAAAGAGACCCAGTACTTC.

This clonotype appeared a few times. This clone may be a read error of a much larger clone one base away. The chain recombines TRBV5-1 with TRBJ2-5; perhaps TRBD2 as D (5 bases). Germline V CDR1 and CDR2: SGHRS, YFSETQ. This CDR3 spans 13 amino acids. CDR3 bases: TGCGCCAGCAGCTTGGCGGACTTAGAGACCCGGTACTTC. It is translated as CASSLADLETRYF.